Given below is one T cell receptor beta chain in context. What it binds is unknown. These data belong to a study of identical twins. Notes on the study in general: In monozygotic twins, models underestimated the sharing of out-of-frame TCR alpha. These conclusions were based on statistical analysis (cross-sectional, not following the same donors). Invariant MAIT and iNKT cells could partly confound zero-insertion analyses.

One entry per CDR3 protein, called by TCRdb with MiXCR from the 5' RACE reads. Seen here are 250,000 or so distinct CDR3 sequences, about an eighth observed once, and the top ten hold about 4%. This sample also belongs to another study, concerning yellow fever vaccine responses in identical twins.

The sequence derives from a woman under 30 in good health. Sample: memory (CD45RO+) T cells sorted from blood.

The chain's CDR3 is CAWSRRLYGYTF. As DNA, the CDR3 is TGTGCCTGGAGTAGGAGACTCTATGGCTACACCTTC. This chain connects TRBV30 to TRBJ1-2, with D uncertain. CDR3 length: 12 residues. Germline lookup yields CDR1 GTSNPN and CDR2 SVGIG (reference sequence). With 2 bases removed from V and 4 bases from J, the gap between germline ends came to 8 bases. Full variable domain (rest looked up from reference TRBV30 and TRBJ1-2): SQTIHQWPATLVQPVGSPLSLECTVEGTSNPNLYWYRQAAGRGLQLLFYSVGIGQISSEVPQNLSASRPQDRQFILSSKKLLLSDSGFYLCAWSRRLYGYTFGSGTRLTVV.